These 16 T cell receptor beta chains were all obtained from the same sample, sequenced in a study of response to subunit inactivated influenza vaccine. TCRdb itself ran the RT-PCR reads through MiXCR, one entry per CDR3 protein. The top ten clones hold 5.5% to 8% of a sample with 650,000 to 850,000 distinct CDR3 sequences, roughly 13% of them seen once. Material: PBMCs from blood, obtained 14 to 15 days before vaccination. The receptors derive from a man aged 45 to 65 who received an inactivated influenza vaccine.

This rearrangement joins TRBV5-1 to TRBJ2-3; 9 bases match TRBD2. The CDR3 has 16 amino acids. The germline V gene has CDR1 SGHRS and CDR2 YFSETQ. With 2 bases clipped from V and 6 bases from J, the junction kept 10 bases outside the gene matches. The CDR3 region is CASSFLAGNNPDTQYF. For the CDR3, the DNA is TGCGCCAGCAGCTTTCTAGCGGGAAACAATCCGGATACGCAGTATTTT.

The chain is built from TRBV11-2 and TRBJ2-3; weak D call: TRBD1 (6 bases). The germline V gene encodes CDR1 SGHAT and CDR2 FQNNGV. This CDR3 is 17 amino acids long. V was pared by 6 bases and J by 1 base, with 20 bases between. CDR3 nucleotides: TGTGCCAGCAGTTTGACACGGGGACAATTCCGCACAGATACGCAGTATTTT. This gives the protein CASSLTRGQFRTDTQYF.

Only a few counts were recorded for this clonotype. The chain employs TRBV7-7 and TRBJ2-7, with TRBD2 as a possible D gene (6 bases). The CDR3 runs 13 residues. CDR1 is SSHAT and CDR2 is FNYEAQ in the germline V gene (reference sequence). V lost 0 bases and J lost 4, with 7 bases in between. CDR3 loop: CASSLAEGYEQYF. The CDR3 DNA follows: TGTGCCAGCAGCTTAGCGGAGGGATACGAGCAGTACTTC.

This clonotype showed up many times. V is TRBV18 and J is TRBJ2-3; D gene unclear. Germline V CDR1 and CDR2: KGHSH, LQKENI. CDR3 length: 13 residues. V shed 4 bases and J shed 4 bases, with 9 bases lying between them. The CDR3: CASSQDPSDTQYF. CDR3 DNA sequence: TGTGCCAGCTCACAGGACCCTTCAGATACGCAGTATTTT.

The rearrangement uses TRBV5-6 and TRBJ2-2; the match to TRBD1 covers 7 bases. Germline CDR1 SGHDT, CDR2 YYEEEE. The CDR3 is made up of 16 amino acids. The ends lost 4 bases at V and 6 bases at J; junction bases unmatched: 12. For the CDR3, the DNA is TGTGCCAGCAGCCGCCCGTCAAGACAGGGAGCCGGGGAGCTGTTTTTT. Amino acids: CASSRPSRQGAGELFF.

This clonotype has more than one count but fewer than ten. This chain connects TRBV20-1 to TRBJ2-3; TRBD2 aligns across 7 bases. The CDR3 extends over 15 amino acids. Germline V gene lookup returns CDR1 DFQATT and CDR2 SNEGSKA (reference sequence). The junction had 5 bases not matched to a gene; V was cut back by 0 bases and J by 2 bases. CDR3 nucleotide sequence: TGCAGTGCTAGAGATCTGCTAGCGGCCACAGATACGCAGTATTTT. It specifies CSARDLLAATDTQYF.

The chain combines TRBV15 with TRBJ1-2; D might be TRBD1 (5 bases). Germline CDR1 and CDR2: LNHNV and YYDKDF (reference sequence). The ends were cut back, 4 bases at V and 8 bases at J, with 14 bases in the middle. The CDR3 has 13 amino acids. The CDR3 here is CATSTGGTRGYTF. The CDR3 DNA follows: TGTGCCACCAGCACCGGGGGGACCAGGGGCTACACCTTC. Combining the CDR3 with reference TRBV15 and TRBJ1-2 gives the whole variable domain DAMVIQNPRYQVTQFGKPVTLSCSQTLNHNVMYWYQQKSSQAPKLLFHYYDKDFNNEADTPDNFQSRRPNTSFCFLDIRSPGLGDTAMYLCATSTGGTRGYTFGSGTRLTVV.

This chain uses TRBV12-3 or TRBV12-4 with TRBJ1-5, with 8 bases aligning to TRBD1. After removal of 5 bases from V and 7 bases from J, the junction contained 7 bases not matched to a gene. The CDR3 runs 14 residues. This CDR3 is CASSNGQGGQPQHF. In DNA, the CDR3 is TGTGCCAGCAGTAACGGACAGGGTGGACAGCCCCAGCATTTT.

V and J are TRBV7-2 and TRBJ1-1; 8 bases are shared with TRBD1. This CDR3 contains 15 residues. Looked up from germline, CDR1 is SGHTA and CDR2 is FQGNSA. The V gene end was trimmed by 5 bases and the J gene end by 0 bases; junction bases not matched to a gene: 5. The CDR3 reads CASSPADRVNTEAFF. In nucleotides, the CDR3 is TGTGCCAGCAGCCCCGCGGACAGGGTGAACACTGAAGCTTTCTTT.

This clonotype was seen a few times. The rearrangement joins TRBV5-1 to TRBJ1-2; a weak D match, TRBD1 (6 bases). V gave up 0 bases and J gave up 6 bases, with 12 bases separating them. This CDR3 has 14 amino acids. Germline assignment: CDR1 SGHRS and CDR2 YFSETQ. Written as DNA, the CDR3 is TGCGCCAGCAGCTTGGCACAGGGAGGCGATGGCTACACCTTC. Translated, it gives CASSLAQGGDGYTF.

This clonotype has just a few counts. CDR3 DNA sequence: TGTGCCAGCAGTCCTTACACAGGGTATGAGCAGTTCTTC. Translated, it gives CASSPYTGYEQFF. V usage is TRBV6-4 and J usage is TRBJ2-1, with a possible D match to TRBD1 (6 bases). Germline assignment: CDR1 MRHNA and CDR2 SNTAGT. The CDR3 is 13 amino acids. Trimming removed 5 bases at V and 8 bases at J, with 13 bases between.

The CDR3 DNA is TGCAGTGCCGCCCTCCCCACAGGGGGGGACACAGATACGCAGTATTTT. Protein: CSAALPTGGDTDTQYF. The gene calls are TRBV20-1 and TRBJ2-3; D is possibly TRBD1 (8 bases). The germline V gene has CDR1 DFQATT and CDR2 SNEGSKA (reference sequence). The length of the CDR3 is 16 residues. Deletions cut 6 bases from V and 2 bases from J, with 21 bases between.

This clonotype has more than one count but fewer than ten. The V call is TRBV7-6, the J call TRBJ2-3; the D gene could be TRBD1 or TRBD2 (5 bases each). The V gene's germline CDR1 is SGHVS and CDR2 FNYEAQ. The germline V and J ends were trimmed by 0 bases and 3 bases, with 10 bases remaining between them. The CDR3 has 15 amino acids. The CDR3, as DNA: TGTGCCAGCAGCTTAGCTGGGACGGCGACAGATACGCAGTATTTT. It translates to CASSLAGTATDTQYF.

The V gene is TRBV3-1, the J gene TRBJ2-7; 8 bases are a match to TRBD2. Germline V CDR1 and CDR2: LGHDT, YNNKEL (reference sequence). The CDR3 sequence is 15 residues long. J was trimmed by 4 bases and V by 0 bases; bases with no gene match: 5. The CDR3 loop reads CASSQDPGGMYEQYF. CDR3 nucleotides: TGTGCCAGCAGCCAAGATCCGGGGGGGATGTACGAGCAGTACTTC.

The V gene is TRBV7-2, the J gene TRBJ2-5, with a weak D call TRBD1 (6 bases). This CDR3 contains 15 residues. From germline, CDR1 is SGHTA and CDR2 FQGNSA. V gave up 1 base and J gave up 5 bases, with 14 bases separating them. The CDR3: CASSLDPRGRETQYF. The CDR3 coding sequence is TGTGCCAGCAGCTTAGACCCCAGGGGAAGGGAGACCCAGTACTTC.

The chain carries TRBV28 and TRBJ2-3; a possible D gene is TRBD2 (5 bases). Trimming stripped 7 bases from V and 2 bases from J, with 10 bases between. The CDR3 has 13 residues. The germline V gene encodes CDR1 MDHEN and CDR2 SYDVKM. CDR3 in amino acids: CASTLDFTDTQYF. In DNA, the CDR3 is TGTGCCAGCACCCTGGACTTCACAGATACGCAGTATTTT.